This T cell receptor beta chain was retrieved from a study of long-term antiretroviral therapy in people with HIV. Study context: Initial samples were collected about a decade before the 2015 immediate-ART recommendation.

Deletions cut 4 bases from V and 1 base from J, with 9 bases between. The germline CDR1 and CDR2 sequences are SGHRS and YFSETQ. The CDR3 has 13 amino acids. The libraries were made with immunoSEQ v3.0 at survey level. Per-sample sequencing targets were about 40,000-55,000 T-cell genomes. Assay: immunoSEQ multiplex PCR; the TCRdb copy retains only in-frame clones and omits some. The sample shows about 22,000 clones, approximately 82% of them seen only once. This clone was counted only a few times. Before they underwent DNA extraction, samples held 1-10 million cryopreserved PBMC. The material was unsorted PBMCs, obtained 0.1 years before starting antiretroviral therapy. This receptor was identified in a young man with HIV. The V and J genes are TRBV5-1 and TRBJ2-7, with TRBD2 as a possible D gene (6 bases). CDR3 DNA sequence: TGCGCCAGCAGCCGGGACTTATCCTACGAGCAGTACTTC. Its translation is CASSRDLSYEQYF.